These T cell receptor beta chains were read from a single sample in a study of vaccination effects on CD4 cells after COVID-19. Data came from immunoSEQ multiplex PCR; TCRdb stores just in-frame clones and leaves some out. The sample lists under 80,000 clones; roughly two thirds were seen once. Their cognate antigens are unknown. Sequenced material: CD4+ T cells from PBMCs cultured with HIV peptides, taken before COVID-19 vaccination. These receptors were collected from a human donor who had a prior SARS-CoV-2 infection. Both conserved end residues are part of each CDR3. D genes are given only for firm matches. Not every row has a clone size; where given, it reads once, few, many or a size class.

J gene: TRBJ2-1; clone size: -; V gene: TRBV30; D gene: -; CDR3 protein: CAWSVRLAGQEDEQFF; CDR3 DNA: TGTGCCTGGAGTGTACGTCTAGCGGGACAGGAAGATGAGCAGTTCTTC
J gene: TRBJ2-7; clone size: -; V gene: TRBV7-9; D gene: TRBD2; CDR3 protein: CASSSGWTSGSYEQYF; CDR3 DNA: TGTGCCAGCAGCTCGGGGTGGACTAGCGGGAGTTACGAGCAGTACTTC
J gene: TRBJ2-5; clone size: -; V gene: TRBV6-6; D gene: -; CDR3 protein: CASSYGDWETQYF; CDR3 DNA: TGTGCCAGCAGTTACGGTGACTGGGAGACCCAGTACTTC
J gene: TRBJ2-1; clone size: few; V gene: TRBV7-6; D gene: -; CDR3 protein: CASSERQDSEQFF; CDR3 DNA: TGTGCCAGCAGCGAACGACAGGATAGTGAGCAGTTCTTC
J gene: TRBJ2-7; clone size: once; V gene: TRBV6-5; D gene: -; CDR3 protein: CASRGWGGTYEQYF; CDR3 DNA: TGTGCCAGCAGGGGGTGGGGTGGTACCTACGAGCAGTACTTC
J gene: TRBJ1-5; clone size: few; V gene: TRBV6-2/TRBV6-3; D gene: -; CDR3 protein: CASSYRSRLQPQHF; CDR3 DNA: TGTGCCAGCAGTTATAGGTCTCGGCTTCAGCCCCAGCATTTT
J gene: TRBJ2-5; clone size: -; V gene: TRBV2; D gene: -; CDR3 protein: CASTLELVGGGEETQYF; CDR3 DNA: TGTGCCAGCACCCTAGAACTGGTTGGGGGAGGCGAAGAGACCCAGTACTTC
J gene: TRBJ2-1; clone size: -; V gene: TRBV7-2; D gene: TRBD2; CDR3 protein: CASSLGLAVYNEQFF; CDR3 DNA: TGTGCCAGCAGCTTAGGACTAGCGGTTTACAATGAGCAGTTCTTC
J gene: TRBJ2-3; clone size: -; V gene: TRBV13; D gene: -; CDR3 protein: CASSLGLAGDTQYF; CDR3 DNA: TGTGCCAGCAGCTTAGGGCTAGCAGGTGATACGCAGTATTTT
J gene: TRBJ1-4; clone size: -; V gene: TRBV9; D gene: -; CDR3 protein: CASSVGHVSEKLFF; CDR3 DNA: TGTGCCAGCAGCGTAGGTCATGTGTCTGAAAAACTGTTTTTT
J gene: TRBJ2-3; clone size: many; V gene: TRBV5-6; D gene: -; CDR3 protein: CASSFWGVGSSTDTQYF; CDR3 DNA: TGTGCCAGCAGCTTTTGGGGGGTAGGCTCCAGCACAGATACGCAGTATTTT
J gene: TRBJ1-1; clone size: -; V gene: TRBV4-2; D gene: -; CDR3 protein: CASSQDRSNTEAFF; CDR3 DNA: TGTGCCAGCAGCCAAGACAGATCGAACACTGAAGCTTTCTTT
J gene: TRBJ1-2; clone size: -; V gene: TRBV11-3; D gene: -; CDR3 protein: CASSLGHGFPNYGYTF; CDR3 DNA: TGTGCCAGCAGCTTAGGTCATGGTTTCCCCAACTATGGCTACACCTTC
J gene: TRBJ2-2; clone size: -; V gene: TRBV24-1; D gene: TRBD2; CDR3 protein: CATSETSGRANTGELFF; CDR3 DNA: TGTGCCACCAGTGAGACTAGCGGGAGAGCGAACACCGGGGAGCTGTTTTTT
J gene: TRBJ2-1; clone size: -; V gene: TRBV7-2; D gene: -; CDR3 protein: CASSPFGRGGDSYNEQFF; CDR3 DNA: TGTGCCAGCAGCCCGTTCGGCCGAGGGGGTGACTCCTACAATGAGCAGTTCTTC
J gene: TRBJ2-7; clone size: -; V gene: TRBV7-9; D gene: TRBD1; CDR3 protein: CASSLGDRGSYEQYF; CDR3 DNA: TGTGCCAGCAGCTTAGGGGACAGGGGTTCCTACGAGCAGTACTTC
J gene: TRBJ1-1; clone size: -; V gene: TRBV5-4; D gene: -; CDR3 protein: CASSPGTVPFEAFF; CDR3 DNA: TGTGCCAGCAGCCCCGGGACGGTCCCTTTTGAAGCTTTCTTT
J gene: TRBJ1-6; clone size: -; V gene: TRBV5-4; D gene: TRBD1; CDR3 protein: CASSSSGTGNSPLHF; CDR3 DNA: TGTGCCAGCAGCTCCTCCGGGACAGGGAATTCACCCCTCCACTTT
J gene: TRBJ1-1; clone size: -; V gene: TRBV5-4; D gene: TRBD1; CDR3 protein: CALRSGQSSTEAFF; CDR3 DNA: TGTGCCCTACGATCGGGACAGTCATCGACTGAAGCTTTCTTT
J gene: TRBJ1-4; clone size: -; V gene: TRBV30; D gene: -; CDR3 protein: CAWINGRKLFF; CDR3 DNA: TGTGCCTGGATAAATGGACGAAAACTGTTTTTT
J gene: TRBJ2-5; clone size: -; V gene: TRBV4-1; D gene: TRBD2; CDR3 protein: CASSHGLAGEPEYF; CDR3 DNA: TGCGCCAGCAGCCACGGCCTAGCGGGGGAACCCGAGTACTTC
J gene: TRBJ1-1; clone size: -; V gene: TRBV3-1/TRBV3-2; D gene: TRBD1; CDR3 protein: CASSQGTGAEAFF; CDR3 DNA: TGTGCCAGCAGCCAAGGGACAGGGGCCGAAGCTTTCTTT
J gene: TRBJ2-2; clone size: few; V gene: TRBV3-1/TRBV3-2; D gene: -; CDR3 protein: CASSQQNTGELFF; CDR3 DNA: TGTGCCAGCAGCCAACAAAACACCGGGGAGCTGTTTTTT
J gene: TRBJ1-1; clone size: few; V gene: TRBV7-9; D gene: -; CDR3 protein: CASNLGLLNTEAFF; CDR3 DNA: TGTGCCAGCAACCTGGGGTTGTTGAACACTGAAGCTTTCTTT
J gene: TRBJ2-7; clone size: -; V gene: TRBV5-8; D gene: TRBD2; CDR3 protein: CASSLVGAGVGYEQYF; CDR3 DNA: TGTGCCAGCAGCTTGGTTGGGGCGGGAGTTGGCTACGAGCAGTACTTC
J gene: TRBJ2-5; clone size: once; V gene: TRBV5-1; D gene: -; CDR3 protein: CASSPGPPQETQYF; CDR3 DNA: TGCGCCAGCAGCCCGGGGCCCCCCCAAGAGACCCAGTACTTC
J gene: TRBJ1-1; clone size: few; V gene: TRBV3-1/TRBV3-2; D gene: -; CDR3 protein: CASSQEGRGRNTEAFF; CDR3 DNA: TGTGCCAGCAGCCAAGAAGGAAGAGGGCGTAACACTGAAGCTTTCTTT
J gene: TRBJ1-2; clone size: -; V gene: TRBV6-5; D gene: TRBD1; CDR3 protein: CASQRTGAGYGYTF; CDR3 DNA: TGTGCCAGCCAACGGACAGGGGCTGGCTATGGCTACACCTTC
J gene: TRBJ2-3; clone size: once; V gene: TRBV24-1; D gene: -; CDR3 protein: CATSETGLDTQYF; CDR3 DNA: TGTGCCACCAGTGAAACAGGGTTAGATACGCAGTATTTT
J gene: TRBJ1-2; clone size: -; V gene: TRBV19; D gene: -; CDR3 protein: CVSSAVGGYTF; CDR3 DNA: TGTGTCAGTAGTGCGGTGGGTGGCTACACCTTC
J gene: TRBJ1-2; clone size: once; V gene: TRBV5-6; D gene: TRBD1; CDR3 protein: CASSLSRGQVRGGYTF; CDR3 DNA: TGTGCCAGCAGCTTGAGTAGGGGGCAGGTTCGAGGTGGCTACACCTTC
J gene: TRBJ2-3; clone size: -; V gene: TRBV20-1; D gene: -; CDR3 protein: CSASKDTQYF; CDR3 DNA: TGCAGTGCTAGCAAAGATACGCAGTATTTT
J gene: TRBJ2-1; clone size: -; V gene: TRBV6-6; D gene: -; CDR3 protein: CASSPAGNEQFF; CDR3 DNA: TGTGCCAGCAGTCCTGCCGGGAATGAGCAGTTCTTC
J gene: TRBJ2-1; clone size: -; V gene: TRBV20-1; D gene: TRBD2; CDR3 protein: CSASPSGKYNEQFF; CDR3 DNA: TGCAGTGCTAGTCCTAGCGGGAAATACAATGAGCAGTTCTTC
J gene: TRBJ1-4; clone size: -; V gene: TRBV6-8; D gene: -; CDR3 protein: CASSYPKSTNEKLFF; CDR3 DNA: TGTGCCAGCAGTTACCCGAAGTCAACTAATGAAAAACTGTTTTTT
J gene: TRBJ1-2; clone size: -; V gene: TRBV10-3; D gene: -; CDR3 protein: CASLQSTGYGYTF; CDR3 DNA: TGTGCCAGCCTTCAGAGTACTGGCTATGGCTACACCTTC
J gene: TRBJ2-5; clone size: -; V gene: TRBV11-1; D gene: -; CDR3 protein: CASSKHLQETQYF; CDR3 DNA: TGTGCCAGCAGCAAACACCTCCAAGAGACCCAGTACTTC
J gene: TRBJ2-1; clone size: -; V gene: TRBV4-1; D gene: TRBD2; CDR3 protein: CASSQEPGTSGYNEQFF; CDR3 DNA: TGCGCCAGCAGCCAAGAACCCGGGACTAGCGGCTACAATGAGCAGTTCTTC
J gene: TRBJ2-7; clone size: -; V gene: TRBV4-3; D gene: -; CDR3 protein: CASSRGQFEYEQYF; CDR3 DNA: TGCGCCAGCAGCCGCGGACAGTTCGAATACGAGCAGTACTTC
J gene: TRBJ2-1; clone size: -; V gene: TRBV12-3/TRBV12-4; D gene: -; CDR3 protein: CARRRDYNEQFF; CDR3 DNA: TGTGCCAGGAGGAGGGACTACAATGAGCAGTTCTTC
J gene: TRBJ1-1; clone size: -; V gene: TRBV7-2; D gene: -; CDR3 protein: CASSLVSMNTEAFF; CDR3 DNA: TGTGCCAGCAGCTTAGTATCCATGAACACTGAAGCTTTCTTT
J gene: TRBJ2-3; clone size: few; V gene: TRBV13; D gene: -; CDR3 protein: CASSLGGTQYF; CDR3 DNA: TGTGCCAGCAGCTTAGGAGGTACGCAGTATTTT